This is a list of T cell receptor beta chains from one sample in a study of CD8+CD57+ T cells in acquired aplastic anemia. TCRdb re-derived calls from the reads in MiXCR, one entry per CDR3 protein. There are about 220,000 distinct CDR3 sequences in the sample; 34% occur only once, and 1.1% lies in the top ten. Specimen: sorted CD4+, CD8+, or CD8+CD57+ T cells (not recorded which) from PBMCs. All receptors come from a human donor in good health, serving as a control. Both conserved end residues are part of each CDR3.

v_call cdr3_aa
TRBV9 CASSPGQVANTEAFF
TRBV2 CASRERTGGSPEQYF
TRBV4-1 CASSQGVVAGRETQYF
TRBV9 CAWSGLPAGELFF
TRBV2 CASSPGQGAVGELFF
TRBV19 CASRRTAHQPQHF
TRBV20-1 CSATQGIYGYTF
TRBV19 CASGGGRAQETQYF
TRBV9 CASSVELADTGELFF
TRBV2 CASTTGIRGNEQFF
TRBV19 CASSIVSDSYTDTQYF
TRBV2 CASSYEGNTPYNEQFF
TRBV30 CAWRTGGYGYTF
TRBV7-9 CASSQGTGGEKLFF
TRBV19 CASSQGQGSGANVLTF
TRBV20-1 CSARGGAGNYGYTF
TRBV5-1 CASSLQGGKNIQYF
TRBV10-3 CAISAGWAGSKSETQYF
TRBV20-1 CSASGLERDTQYF
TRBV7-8 CASSLAQEGELFF
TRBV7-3 CASSQQAGAFAEQYF
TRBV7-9 CATRPGGSYNEQFF
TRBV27 CASSLANPLYTEAFF
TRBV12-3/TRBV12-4 CASGFGGAEQYF
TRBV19 CATTGGNGYTF
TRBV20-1 CSARDLATGGNEKLFF
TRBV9 CASSVGAGNYGYTF
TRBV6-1 CASSPTSGSTDTQYF
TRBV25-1 CASSQVESGGYTF
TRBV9 CASSVLGSTEAFF
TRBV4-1 CASSPWTGGLSGANVLTF
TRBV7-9 CASSSAFTGRGGYTF
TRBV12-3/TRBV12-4 CASSLEGNYGYTF
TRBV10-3 CAITGDGNTEAFF
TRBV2 CASSEEPRAGNTEAFF
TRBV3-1 CASSQDTREQYF
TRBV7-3 CASSRGSMVNDEQFF
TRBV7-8 CASSPNSYSSGYTF
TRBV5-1 CASSRGDSFKLDTRYF
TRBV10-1 CASSEVVGVDSPLHF
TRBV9 CASSLRENPNYGYTF
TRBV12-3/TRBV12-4 CASQRDTGELFF
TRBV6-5 CASSYYGRKIF
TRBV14 CASSQGGLAVGEQYF
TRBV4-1 CASSREQFSATGNTIYF